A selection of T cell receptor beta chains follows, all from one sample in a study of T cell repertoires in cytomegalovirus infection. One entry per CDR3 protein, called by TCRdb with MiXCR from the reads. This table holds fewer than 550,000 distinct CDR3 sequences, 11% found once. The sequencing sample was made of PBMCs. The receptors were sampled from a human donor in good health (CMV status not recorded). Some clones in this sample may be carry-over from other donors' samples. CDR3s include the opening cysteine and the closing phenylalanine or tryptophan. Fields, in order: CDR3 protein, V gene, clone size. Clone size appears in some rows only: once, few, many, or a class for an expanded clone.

CASSPFPRGQETQYF | TRBV28 | many
CASSYRLADTQYF | TRBV2 | many
CSASTASGQGLLDGYTF | TRBV20-1 | few
CASSISGTGTEAFF | TRBV7-9 | many
CASSSLKGQLNTEAFF | TRBV11-2 | many
CASSEGDRNSPLHF | TRBV5-4 | NA
CASSPGSGGYYGYTF | TRBV4-1 | few
CASSLSPPYEQYF | TRBV2 | few
CASSPQGGRQETQYF | TRBV9 | once
CASTLGGSADTQYF | TRBV5-1 | NA
CASSYVGGGIAEAFF | TRBV6-5 | many
CASQPEQVRTQYF | TRBV18 | few
CSARSGSGYSNQPQHF | TRBV20-1 | many
CASSHSGSTDEQFF | TRBV14 | few
CASQGAEAFF | TRBV2 | many
CASSRSTATNEKLFF | TRBV4-1 | few
CASSLGGGRGYTF | TRBV7-9 | many
CASSGGTGELFF | TRBV7-8 | many
CSGTGLAGDGSYNEQFF | TRBV20-1 | many
CASTQKAGGRGDEQFF | TRBV6-5 | NA
CASSLGGDTFYSYEQYF | TRBV7-9 | many
CASSLGVQPEAFF | TRBV12-3/TRBV12-4 | many
CASSPDVGYGYTF | TRBV18 | many
CASASPTKKNTEAFF | TRBV19 | many
CSASASGRSYNEQFF | TRBV20-1 | many
CASSSGGGRYGYTF | TRBV5-1 | many
CASSAGARSEKLFF | TRBV7-2 | many
CASSQTGLGGYTF | TRBV3-1 | NA
CATSRDNGDDTEAFF | TRBV15 | NA
CASSLKRGSMETQYF | TRBV11-2 | many
CSARESAGGTDEQYF | TRBV20-1 | NA
CASSLDYRGWNTEAFF | TRBV5-4 | NA
CASSLRDIGKLFF | TRBV12-3/TRBV12-4 | many
CASSSGTSGVSLYNEQFF | TRBV28 | NA
CASSFRIHQETQYF | TRBV28 | NA
CASQLAGAETQYF | TRBV7-2 | many
CASSYRGQNYNEQFF | TRBV7-2 | many
CASSLPRGSNEQFF | TRBV7-2 | many
CASSLSGPEQYF | TRBV4-2 | few
CASSLQQGGNSPLHF | TRBV7-2 | many
CASSGGLAGFGSYNEQFF | TRBV2 | many